This T cell receptor beta chain was identified during a study of blood T cell repertoires in COVID-19. Across the study: The study drew acute and convalescent COVID-19 samples from the United States, Italy and Spain. Nucleic acid was either cDNA or gDNA, and it came from T cells, B-cell-depleted T cells, or PBMCs.

The CDR3 length is 15 residues. Germline CDR1 LNHDA, CDR2 SQIVND (reference sequence). V shed 4 bases and J shed 6 bases, with 16 bases lying between them. In the original workflow: Reference gene primer amplification gave nucleated cell count estimates. TCRdb's table, derived via immunoSEQ multiplex PCR, lists solely in-frame clones and lacks some. That table gives V, J and clone size, and the DNA gave D and trimming. The repertoire has 45,000 to 70,000 clones, about 91% of them found once; the top ten carry over 6.5%. Source material: peripheral blood. This TCR came from a woman aged 55-70 years with active or convalescent COVID-19. This chain joins TRBV19 and TRBJ1-3; D perhaps matches TRBD1 (5 bases). CDR3 coding DNA: TGTGCCAGTAGTACTCCCGGGACTCAACTAAACACCATATATTTT. Translating it yields CASSTPGTQLNTIYF. Full variable domain (rest looked up from reference TRBV19 and TRBJ1-3): DGGITQSPKYLFRKEGQNVTLSCEQNLNHDAMYWYRQDPGQGLRLIYYSQIVNDFQKGDIAEGYSVSREKKESFPLTVTSAQKNPTAFYLCASSTPGTQLNTIYFGEGSWLTVV.